These 13 T cell receptor beta chains were all obtained from the same sample, sequenced in a study of T cells in Graves' hyperthyroidism and ophthalmopathy. It was RNA transcripts that yielded the amplified TCR beta CDR3 regions. A first-round RT-PCR of the TCR CDR3 used the HTBI primer set. TCRdb reanalysed the multiplex PCR reads using MiXCR and keeps one entry per CDR3 protein. The sample consists of roughly 350,000 distinct CDR3 sequences, 14% of them appearing once. The material sequenced was blood. All receptors derive from a woman between 25 and 40 years old with Graves' hyperthyroidism.

This clonotype was picked up many times. The chain employs TRBV15 and TRBJ1-1; D gene ambiguous. Germline CDR1 LNHNV, CDR2 YYDKDF (reference sequence). This CDR3 contains 13 residues. Trimming left V 5 bases short and J 7 bases short, with 14 bases between. The CDR3 DNA reads TGTGCCACCAGCGTTGGACGGGTCCGTGAAGCTTTCTTT. Its protein is CATSVGRVREAFF.

This clonotype was recorded at least ten times. V gene TRBV11-2 combines with J gene TRBJ2-3; 7 bases align to TRBD1. J was trimmed by 2 bases and V by 1 base; bases with no gene match: 6. Germline V gives CDR1 SGHAT, CDR2 FQNNGV. The CDR3 covers 16 residues. The CDR3, as DNA: TGTGCCAGCAGCTTAGGAGGGGGCCAGCACACAGATACGCAGTATTTT. It yields the protein CASSLGGGQHTDTQYF.

In this sample, this clonotype turned up many times. The chain is built from TRBV28 and TRBJ1-3; D is unclear. V lost 6 bases and J 2 bases, leaving 17 bases between the germline ends. This CDR3 region has 16 residues. From germline, CDR1 is MDHEN and CDR2 SYDVKM. Here the CDR3 DNA reads TGTGCCAGCAGCCTCCGAACCAGTAGGACTGGAAACACCATATATTTT. It encodes CASSLRTSRTGNTIYF.

This clonotype has only a few counts. This chain joins TRBV4-1 and TRBJ1-1; D perhaps matches TRBD1 (5 bases). This CDR3 region has 14 residues. The V end was cut by 4 bases, the J end by 7 bases, with 16 bases between. In germline, CDR1 is MGHRA, CDR2 YSYEKL. DNA for the CDR3: TGCGCCAGCAGCCTCACAGACAGTGATCGTGAAGCTTTCTTT. This gives the protein CASSLTDSDREAFF.

This clonotype was observed a handful of times. The V gene is TRBV5-1, the J gene TRBJ2-1; D ambiguous. Germline values: CDR1 SGHRS, CDR2 YFSETQ. The CDR3 consists of 15 residues. V lost 0 bases and J lost 2, with 9 bases in between. CDR3 sequence reads: CASSLDTGTYNEQFF. CDR3 nucleotide sequence: TGCGCCAGCAGCTTGGATACCGGAACCTACAATGAGCAGTTCTTC.

This clonotype was detected ten times or more. CDR3 in DNA: TGCGCCAGCAGTGAGTGGGGACAAAACACCGGGGAGCTGTTTTTT. Translation gives CASSEWGQNTGELFF. The chain joins TRBV10-1 to TRBJ2-2, with D perhaps TRBD1 (6 bases). Trimming stripped 1 base from V and 2 bases from J, with 8 bases between. CDR1 is WNHNN and CDR2 is SYGVQD in the germline V gene (reference sequence). The CDR3 loop spans 15 amino acids.

This clonotype has a count of ten or more. The rearrangement joins TRBV27 to TRBJ2-2, with TRBD1 identical over 8 bases. The junction had 9 bases not matched to a gene; V was cut back by 6 bases and J by 6 bases. CDR3 length equals 15 residues. The germline V gene encodes CDR1 MNHEY and CDR2 SMNVEV (reference sequence). CDR3: CASSLRQGPAGELFF. The DNA for the CDR3 is TGTGCCAGCAGCCTAAGACAGGGGCCGGCCGGGGAGCTGTTTTTT.

The chain carries TRBV4-3 and TRBJ2-5, with TRBD2 matching 9 bases. From germline, CDR1 is LGHNA and CDR2 YSLEER. Trimming removed 0 bases from V and 5 bases from J; junction bases left unmatched: 7. The CDR3 has 16 amino acids. CDR3 region: CASSQDRAGGRETQYF. CDR3 in DNA: TGCGCCAGCAGCCAAGATCGGGCGGGAGGGCGTGAGACCCAGTACTTC.

This clonotype has at least ten counts. The chain couples TRBV28 to TRBJ2-1; TRBD2 aligns across 8 bases. V gave up 7 bases and J gave up 6 bases; unmatched junction bases: 14. This CDR3 region has 16 residues. Germline lookup yields CDR1 MDHEN and CDR2 SYDVKM. CDR3 nucleotide sequence: TGTGCCAGCATAGCCTCAACCGGTGGGACTAGCAATGAGCAGTTCTTC. This encodes CASIASTGGTSNEQFF.

This clonotype appeared many times. V gene TRBV28 combines with J gene TRBJ1-6; TRBD1 matches 9 bases. The CDR3 contains 14 residues. The germline V gene has CDR1 MDHEN and CDR2 SYDVKM. V trimming: 10 bases; J trimming: 8 bases; junction bases outside the gene matches: 9. The chain's CDR3 is CATEDRDRDSPLHF. The CDR3 nucleotides are TGTGCCACCGAGGACCGGGACAGGGATTCACCCCTCCACTTT.

This clonotype has just a few counts. This rearrangement joins TRBV28 to TRBJ2-6; D is unresolved. Germline-derived CDR1 and CDR2 are MDHEN and SYDVKM. The V and J ends lost 4 bases and 0 bases respectively, with 16 bases between them. This CDR3 comprises 18 residues. This CDR3 reads CASSSFFSASSGANVLTF. Written as DNA, the CDR3 is TGTGCCAGCAGTTCTTTTTTTTCGGCGTCCTCTGGGGCCAACGTCCTGACTTTC. Variable domain in full (rest from reference TRBV28 and TRBJ2-6): DVKVTQSSRYLVKRTGEKVFLECVQDMDHENMFWYRQDPGLGLRLIYFSYDVKMKEKGDIPEGYSVSREKKERFSLILESASTNQTSMYLCASSSFFSASSGANVLTFGAGSRLTVL.

The J gene is TRBJ1-3, the V gene TRBV10-3; possibly TRBD1 for D (5 bases). V was trimmed by 11 bases and J by 1 base, leaving 21 bases between them. The CDR3 has 16 residues. The germline gives CDR1 ENHRY, CDR2 SYGVKD. The CDR3 reads CAALATRGGSGNTIYF. For the CDR3, the DNA is TGTGCCGCTCTCGCGACGAGGGGAGGATCTGGAAACACCATATATTTT.

This clonotype was seen more than once but under ten times. The J gene is TRBJ2-1, the V gene TRBV20-1; 8 nucleotides agree with TRBD2. Germline loops: CDR1 DFQATT, CDR2 SNEGSKA (reference sequence). This CDR3 region has 12 residues. J was trimmed by 9 bases and V by 7 bases; bases with no gene match: 8. As DNA, the CDR3 is TGCAGTGGGGGCGTCCGGGAGGGTGAGCAGTTCTTC. Translation gives CSGGVREGEQFF.